This T cell receptor (beta chain) was sequenced for a study of cytomegalovirus exposure and HLA in healthy donors (dated by TCRdb to 2015 to 2018). General notes on the study: In an earlier analysis of approximately 640 of the donors, less than 350 Gb of sequence data and roughly 100 million unique TCR beta sequences from approximately 180 million T cells were reported. Around 320 gigabases of sequencing data and tens of millions of unique TCR sequences were included in an early release covering 550 to 650 HLA-typed donors. Among the 398 genotyped donors, around 81% belonged to the genetic ancestry cluster associated with self-reported Caucasian donors. The study aimed to test whether signatures of past pathogen exposure could be identified by cataloging public T cell receptors. The T cell repertoires of 666 subjects were profiled by immunosequencing and related to cytomegalovirus serostatus. A separate validation cohort of some 130 different subjects was used in addition to the roughly 640-subject first cohort. The study combined high-throughput TCR immunosequencing, statistical association of individual TCRs with disease status, and machine learning to predict cytomegalovirus infection status. A later analysis re-examined previously published TCR beta repertoires from more than 550 donors and added high-resolution HLA genotyping to investigate patterns of TCR occurrence. Rather than drawing on any new phenotypic data, the later analysis identified candidate immune exposures from TCR beta sequences and the way those sequences occurred across donors. In an earlier analysis of a few hundred of the donors, high-throughput TCR beta sequencing was used to judge whether each TCR beta V gene segment behaved as functional or pseudogenic. Donor age, sex, ethnicity and CMV serostatus were compiled alongside the repertoire data. A later genetic analysis used genome-wide SNP genotypes for about 65% of the roughly 670 donors, treating that subset as a discovery cohort. All discovery cohort repertoires had been generated using a single sequencing platform. Both class I and class II loci were covered by HLA typing, at four-digit resolution. Typing coverage differed by locus: A, B, C, DRB1 and DQB1 were typed in about 629-640 donors, DQA1 in 522, DPA1 in around 580, and DPB1 in 400 to 480. A few DR-DQ haplotypes were treated as single units for association and clustering because of strong linkage in the cohort. Among about 410 genotyped donors of the cohort, an average of around 220,000 unique TCR beta nucleotide sequences was sequenced per donor, of which roughly 17% were non-productive.

Points the paper makes about the study in general: At a false discovery rate of 0.05, a later analysis linked 15,000 to 20,000 TCR beta sequences to specific HLA alleles. The presence/absence analyses assumed that sequencing depth was roughly uniform across donors, and that assumption may not be true. Most TCR sequences were seen in very few donors, while some public TCRs were found in many individuals. A later analysis found that HLA-associated TCR beta chains were more clonally expanded and had lower generation probabilities than equally common non-associated chains. A cluster of highly shared sequence variants was judged likely to be a technical artifact of the sequencing pipeline. When HLA alleles, especially DR and DQ, strongly co-occurred, TCR associations were difficult to assign to individual alleles. The authors suggested that the approach could potentially be extended to other disease states and immunological phenotypes. The earlier analysis of 587 of the donors excluded some 15 rarely observed V segments, including chromosome 9 orphons, because counts were too low. Compared with the 666-donor mean, donors in an Asian-associated ancestry cluster had fewer N-insertions in productive TCRs, according to a later genetic analysis. HLA typing was unavailable for some donors at each locus, so association tests used only the typed subset. A few of the identified cytomegalovirus-associated TCR beta chains were confirmed in vitro to be specific for cytomegalovirus antigens. The cohort was sequenced for TCR beta chains only, and without alpha or paired-chain data the features that could be detected were limited. According to a later analysis, parvovirus B19, influenza, CMV and Epstein-Barr virus appeared linked to several top co-occurrence clusters. A further reported finding was that TCR beta sequences accurately predicted the HLA-A and HLA-B alleles for most subjects in the first cohort. Correlated functional status among segregating V segments might reflect linkage disequilibrium, but an unknown experimental factor could not be ruled out. A later genetic analysis associated a missense DCLRE1C variant with V-gene and J-gene trimming of TCR beta chains, and an independent cohort replicated the association. An earlier analysis of approximately 530 of the donors showed that most TCR beta V segments appeared in productive rearrangements either about 90% or about 30% of the time, which broadly matched IMGT annotations. In a later analysis, TCR association rates were found to vary across HLA loci, with the most associated TCRs seen for DRB1 alleles and the fewest for HLA-C alleles. CMV serostatus was the only immune exposure information available for the cohort. The study listed 150 to 200 TCR beta chains as associated with cytomegalovirus. In both the original and validation cohorts, the classifier was reported to diagnose cytomegalovirus status with high specificity and sensitivity. A later analysis found that most CMV-associated TCR beta chains appeared HLA-restricted, with HLA associations seemingly driven largely by CMV exposure.

As to this clone: Its antigen is not yet known.

Preparation of the library involved the immunoSEQ multiplex PCR assay. For the multiplex PCR, a mixture combining 60 forward primers for TCR Vbeta segments and 13 reverse primers for TCR Jbeta segments was used. Amplification of the CDR3 region of rearranged TCR beta genes was performed with a multiplex PCR assay on genomic DNA. The amplified TCR beta libraries were sequenced on the Illumina HiSeq System as 87-base-pair reads. For the original study's pipeline: A later analysis tallied some 79 million unique TCR beta chains across the 640 or so repertoires, and around 10 million of those chains were shared by two or more donors. A nearest-neighbor algorithm error-corrected the raw reads and collapsed the reads into unique sequences, merging closely related sequences to remove PCR and sequencing errors. Alignment of CDR3 sequences to IMGT reference sequences was used to assign V, D and J gene segments. Each retained sequence needed at least a six-nucleotide match to both a V gene segment and a J gene segment. Rearrangements were called productive when the CDR3 lacked stop codons and stayed in frame with V and J; all others were non-productive. Following IMGT convention, CDR3 was defined as the stretch from the second conserved V-encoded cysteine up to the conserved J-encoded phenylalanine. The earlier analysis of roughly 590 of the donors excluded any sequence lacking an unambiguous match to a single V gene segment. In an earlier analysis of approximately 500 of the donors, a V segment was called functional when productive rearrangements were above 56.7%, and segregating when the standard deviation between donors exceeded 5%. A statistical classification framework was built to diagnose cytomegalovirus status from the catalog of TCR beta chain sequences. V and J gene assignment, in a later analysis, came from comparing TCR nucleotide sequences with IMGT/GENE-DB human TR gene sequences. In a later analysis, CDR3 sequences and most-parsimonious VDJ recombination scenarios were assigned using the TCRdist pipeline. In a later analysis, each TCR beta chain was defined by its CDR3 amino acid sequence together with its V-gene family, and reads lacking a unique V-gene family were excluded. A later analysis removed 592 highly shared, low-generation-probability nucleotide sequences to deal with suspected cross-contamination and a sequencing artifact. For each public chain, a later analysis derived a clonal expansion index from normalized ranks of inferred template counts within each repertoire. A later analysis computed generation probabilities with a VDJ recombination model fitted to out-of-frame rearrangements, and checked the results against IGoR. In a later analysis, TCR-TCR, TCR-HLA and TCR-CMV co-occurrence was scored with hypergeometric tests, and a repertoire-size bias correction was applied to TCR pairs. A later analysis estimated false discovery rates by permuting HLA or CMV assignments 20 times. A later analysis grouped co-occurring TCRs with DBSCAN, adding TCRdist sequence similarity when clustering within HLA-allele-positive subsets. Repertoires with fewer than 30,000 or more than 120,000 public chains were left out of co-occurrence clustering, as were roughly five repertoires with anomalous nucleotide sharing. This is the immuneACCESS table as TCRdb keeps it, with only in-frame sequences that have V and J called. A part of the clones is gone; compared with another copy, unresolved V genes explain less than half, and the rest is unexplained. That table furnishes V, J and clone size, whereas the DNA furnished D and trimming. The table for this sample records approximately 110,000 clones. The top ten hold about 2% of the sample.

The cohort consisted of 666 healthy bone marrow donors. At the time of sampling, all cohort members were nominally healthy, though unrecorded immune exposures were likely present. The donor was CMV seronegative and belonged to the group of roughly 330 seronegative cohort members. Every donor gave a peripheral blood sample, and the peripheral blood mononuclear cells from that sample were used for TCR beta sequencing. The Qiagen DNeasy Blood Extraction Kit was used to extract genomic DNA from the blood cell samples. The source is a man aged 40-55 years in good health and CMV-seronegative. Sequenced: PBMCs.

Here the CDR3 is given as CASSEARAGYGPSTDTQYF. The DNA sequence is TGTGCCAGCAGTGAAGCGCGGGCAGGCTATGGACCCAGCACAGATACGCAGTATTTT. In this chain, TRBV6-1 is recombined with TRBJ2-3, with TRBD2 tentatively as D gene (5 bases match). CDR1 and CDR2 (MNHNS, SASEGT) derive from the germline V gene. The CDR3 holds 19 amino acids from the cysteine to the phenylalanine. This entry keeps only the CDR3 DNA: 57 bases, framed from base 1. Trimming at the junction amounts to 0 bases on V and 0 bases on J, and the germline ends lie 19 bases apart.